This TCR beta chain was sequenced for a study of esophageal squamous cell carcinoma under preoperative chemotherapy. Germline CDR1 reads MNHNS; CDR2 reads SASEGT. The CDR3 is made up of 13 amino acids. TCRdb re-analysed the PCR reads in MiXCR, keeping a single row per CDR3 protein. Counted here are 34,000 or so distinct CDR3 sequences, around 50% occurring once; the ten biggest clones make up roughly 23%. Indicated time point: after preoperative PTX-NDP chemotherapy. As concerns this clonotype: The junction departs from the called germline gene at one end, perhaps through a read error.

Sample collection was performed from a patient given preoperative chemotherapy. This clonotype was obtained from a human donor with esophageal squamous cell carcinoma. The donor label of this sample is uncertain. V usage is TRBV6-1 and J usage is TRBJ2-2; 9 positions match TRBD1. The CDR3 loop is CARQAVRTGEQFF. The CDR3 DNA reads TGTGCCCGCCAGGCTGTGCGGACAGGGGAGCAGTTTTTT.